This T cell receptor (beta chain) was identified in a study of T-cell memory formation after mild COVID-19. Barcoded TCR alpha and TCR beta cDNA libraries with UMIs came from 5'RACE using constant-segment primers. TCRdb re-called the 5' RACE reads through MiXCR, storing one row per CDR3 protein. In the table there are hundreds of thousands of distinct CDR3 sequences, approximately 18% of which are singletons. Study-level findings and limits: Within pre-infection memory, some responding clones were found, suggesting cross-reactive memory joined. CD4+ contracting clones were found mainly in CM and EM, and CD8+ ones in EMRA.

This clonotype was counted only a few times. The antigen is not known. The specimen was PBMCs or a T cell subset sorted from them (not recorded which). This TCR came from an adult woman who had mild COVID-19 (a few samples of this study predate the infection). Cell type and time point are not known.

The CDR3 sequence: CASRSAGFYGYTF. DNA of the CDR3: TGTGCCAGCAGATCCGCAGGGTTTTATGGCTACACCTTC. The chain links TRBV12-3 or TRBV12-4 to TRBJ1-2, with a possible D match to TRBD1 (5 bases). The ends were cut back, 6 bases at V and 5 bases at J, with 13 bases in the middle. The CDR3 is made up of 13 amino acids.